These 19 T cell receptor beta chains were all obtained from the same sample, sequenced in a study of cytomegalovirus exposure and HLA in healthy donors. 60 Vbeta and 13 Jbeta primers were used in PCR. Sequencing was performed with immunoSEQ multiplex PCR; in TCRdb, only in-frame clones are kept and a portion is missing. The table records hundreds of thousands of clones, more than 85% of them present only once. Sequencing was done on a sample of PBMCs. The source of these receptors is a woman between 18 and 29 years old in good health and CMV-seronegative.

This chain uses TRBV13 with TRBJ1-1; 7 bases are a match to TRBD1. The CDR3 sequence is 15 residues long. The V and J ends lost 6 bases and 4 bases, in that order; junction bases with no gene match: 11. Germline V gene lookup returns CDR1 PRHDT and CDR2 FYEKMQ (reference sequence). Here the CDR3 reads CASSLNRGRGTEAFF. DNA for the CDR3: TGTGCCAGCAGTCTCAACAGGGGTCGGGGCACTGAAGCTTTCTTT.

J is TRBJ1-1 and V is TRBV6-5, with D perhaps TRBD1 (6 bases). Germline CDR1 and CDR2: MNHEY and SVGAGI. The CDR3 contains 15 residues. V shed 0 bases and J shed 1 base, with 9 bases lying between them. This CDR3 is CASSYSAGANTEAFF. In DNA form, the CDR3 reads TGTGCCAGCAGTTACTCGGCAGGGGCGAACACTGAAGCTTTCTTT.

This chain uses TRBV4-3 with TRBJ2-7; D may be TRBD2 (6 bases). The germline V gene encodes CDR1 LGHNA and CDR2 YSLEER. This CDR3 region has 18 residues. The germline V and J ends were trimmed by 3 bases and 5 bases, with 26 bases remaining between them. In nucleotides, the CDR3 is TGCGCCAGCAGCCAGTTTTTAAGTGGCGGGAACCCACAGAACGAGCAGTACTTC. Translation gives CASSQFLSGGNPQNEQYF.

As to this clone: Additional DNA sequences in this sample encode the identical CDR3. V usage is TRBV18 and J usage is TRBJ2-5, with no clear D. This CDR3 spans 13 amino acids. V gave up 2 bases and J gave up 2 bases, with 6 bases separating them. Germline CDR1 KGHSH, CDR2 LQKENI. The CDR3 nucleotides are TGTGCCAGCTCACCAGGGCAGCAAGAGACCCAGTACTTC. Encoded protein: CASSPGQQETQYF.

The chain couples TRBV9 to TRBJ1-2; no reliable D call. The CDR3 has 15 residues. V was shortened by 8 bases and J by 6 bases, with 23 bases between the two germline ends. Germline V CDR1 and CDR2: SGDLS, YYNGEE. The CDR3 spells CASTQWAAGSHGYTF. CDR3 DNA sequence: TGTGCCAGTACCCAGTGGGCAGCCGGCTCGCATGGCTACACCTTC. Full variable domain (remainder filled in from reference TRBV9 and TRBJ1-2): DSGVTQTPKHLITATGQRVTLRCSPRSGDLSVYWYQQSLDQGLQFLIQYYNGEERAKGNILERFSAQQFPDLHSELNLSSLELGDSALYFCASTQWAAGSHGYTFGSGTRLTVV.

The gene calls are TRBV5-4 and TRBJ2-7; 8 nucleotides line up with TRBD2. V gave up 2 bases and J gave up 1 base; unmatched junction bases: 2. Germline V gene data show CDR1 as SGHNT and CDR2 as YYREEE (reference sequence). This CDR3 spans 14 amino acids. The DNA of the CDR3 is TGTGCCAGCAGCTTATTAGCGGGGTCCTACGAGCAGTACTTC. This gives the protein CASSLLAGSYEQYF.

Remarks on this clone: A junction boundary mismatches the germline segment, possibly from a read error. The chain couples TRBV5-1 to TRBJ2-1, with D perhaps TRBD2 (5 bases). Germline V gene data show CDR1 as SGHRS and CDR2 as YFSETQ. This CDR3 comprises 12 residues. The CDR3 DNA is TGCGCCAGCAGGTTGTCAGAAGCGGCCGCGGTCTTC. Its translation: CASRLSEAAAVF.

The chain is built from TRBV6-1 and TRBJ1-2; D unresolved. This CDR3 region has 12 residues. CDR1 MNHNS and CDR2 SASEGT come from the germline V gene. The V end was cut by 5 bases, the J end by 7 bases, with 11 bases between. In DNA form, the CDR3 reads TGTGCCAGCAGTCAGAGGGAGTCTGGCTACACCTTC. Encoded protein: CASSQRESGYTF.

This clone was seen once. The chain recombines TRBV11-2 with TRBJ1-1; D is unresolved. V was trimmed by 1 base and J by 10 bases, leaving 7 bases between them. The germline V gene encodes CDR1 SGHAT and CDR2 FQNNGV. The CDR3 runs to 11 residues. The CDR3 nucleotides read TGTGCCAGCAGCTTAGCGATCGGAGCTTTCTTT. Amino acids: CASSLAIGAFF.

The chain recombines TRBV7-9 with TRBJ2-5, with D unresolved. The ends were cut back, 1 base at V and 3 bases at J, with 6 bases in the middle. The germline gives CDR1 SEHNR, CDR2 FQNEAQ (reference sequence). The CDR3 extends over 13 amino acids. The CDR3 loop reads CASSLVPKETQYF. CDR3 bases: TGTGCCAGCAGCTTAGTCCCCAAAGAGACCCAGTACTTC.

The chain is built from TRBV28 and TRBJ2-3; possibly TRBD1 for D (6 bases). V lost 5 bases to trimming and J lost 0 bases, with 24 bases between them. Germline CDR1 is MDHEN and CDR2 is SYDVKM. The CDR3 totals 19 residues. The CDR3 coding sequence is TGTGCCAGCAGTCCAATCCCTGGGGGCACTACAACTAGCACAGATACGCAGTATTTT. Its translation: CASSPIPGGTTTSTDTQYF.

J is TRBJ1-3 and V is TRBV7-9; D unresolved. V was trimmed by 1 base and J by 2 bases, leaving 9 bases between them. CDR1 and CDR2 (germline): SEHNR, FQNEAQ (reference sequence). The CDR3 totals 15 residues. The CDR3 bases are TGTGCCAGCAGCTTAGGAAGTACTGCTGGAAACACCATATATTTT. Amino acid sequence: CASSLGSTAGNTIYF.

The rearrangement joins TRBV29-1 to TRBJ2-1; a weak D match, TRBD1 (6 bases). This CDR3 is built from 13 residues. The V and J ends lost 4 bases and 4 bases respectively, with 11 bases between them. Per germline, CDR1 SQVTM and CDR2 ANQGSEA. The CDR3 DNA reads TGCAGCGTTGGACAGGAGATATACAATGAGCAGTTCTTC. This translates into CSVGQEIYNEQFF.

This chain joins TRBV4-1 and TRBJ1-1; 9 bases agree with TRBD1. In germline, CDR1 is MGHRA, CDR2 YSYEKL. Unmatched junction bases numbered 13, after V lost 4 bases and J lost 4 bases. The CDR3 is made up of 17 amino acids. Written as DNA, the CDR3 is TGCGCCAGCAGCCCTAGTAGGCCGGGACAGGGAGGCACTGAAGCTTTCTTT. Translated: CASSPSRPGQGGTEAFF.

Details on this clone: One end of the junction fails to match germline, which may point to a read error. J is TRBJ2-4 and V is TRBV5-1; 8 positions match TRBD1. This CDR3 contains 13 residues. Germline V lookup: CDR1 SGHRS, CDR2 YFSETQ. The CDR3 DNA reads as TGCGCCAACAGCCCGGACAGGGTAAACATTCAGTACTTC. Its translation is CANSPDRVNIQYF.

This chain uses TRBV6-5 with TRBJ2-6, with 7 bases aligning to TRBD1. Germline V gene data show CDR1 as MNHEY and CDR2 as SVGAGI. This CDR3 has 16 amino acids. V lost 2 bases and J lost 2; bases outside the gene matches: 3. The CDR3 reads CASSYLTGAGANVLTF. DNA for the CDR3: TGTGCCAGCAGTTACCTCACAGGGGCTGGGGCCAACGTCCTGACTTTC.

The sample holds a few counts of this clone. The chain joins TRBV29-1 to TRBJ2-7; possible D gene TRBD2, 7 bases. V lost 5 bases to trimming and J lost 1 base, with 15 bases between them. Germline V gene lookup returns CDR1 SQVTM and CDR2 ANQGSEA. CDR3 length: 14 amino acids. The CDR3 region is CSVLLRGASYEQYF. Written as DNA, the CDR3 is TGCAGCGTTCTCCTCCGGGGGGCGTCCTACGAGCAGTACTTC.

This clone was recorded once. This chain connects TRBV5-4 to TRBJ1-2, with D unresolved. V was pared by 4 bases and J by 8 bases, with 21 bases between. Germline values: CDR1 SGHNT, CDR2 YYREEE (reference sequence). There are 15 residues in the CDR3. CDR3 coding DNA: TGTGCCAGCAGCCAATTAAGGGAGGGAGCCTCGGGCTACACCTTC. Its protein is CASSQLREGASGYTF.

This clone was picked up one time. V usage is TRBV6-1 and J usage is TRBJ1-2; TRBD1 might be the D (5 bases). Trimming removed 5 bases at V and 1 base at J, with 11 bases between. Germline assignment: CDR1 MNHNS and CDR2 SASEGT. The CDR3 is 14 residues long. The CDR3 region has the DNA TGTGCCAGCAGTATGACAGAAAATAACTATGGCTACACCTTC. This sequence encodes CASSMTENNYGYTF.